The source of this T cell receptor delta chain is a study of Vδ1+ human thymocytes. As regards this clone: No antigen is known for it.

The CDR3 consists of 23 residues. Per the germline V gene, CDR1 is TSWWSYY and CDR2 is QGS. V lost 4 bases, J lost 0 bases, and 29 bases stayed unmatched. Extracted RNA was reverse transcribed into cDNA. The CDR3 regions were amplified by multiplex PCR from V-gene primers to a constant-region primer. With CATT, TCRdb re-called clones from the multiplex PCR reads. The sample lists under 80,000 delta-chain clones, more than 30% seen once, with approximately 0.3% in the top ten. Points from the study as a whole: The authors advised highly purified populations and single-cell validation. In the thymus, TRG and TRD repertoires looked highly polyclonal with Gaussian CDR3 lengths.

The clonotype comes from a boy in the first two years of life who had congenital heart surgery. The chain combines TRDV1 with TRDJ1, with 7 positions matching TRDD2. Sequencing was performed on Vdelta1+ gamma-delta thymocytes from the thymus. Subset reported: FACS-sorted CD3+ TCRalphabeta- TCRVdelta1+ TCRVdelta2- thymocytes. The CDR3 DNA follows: TGTGCTCTTGGGGCACACGTTCCTACGCGTTTTCGTGTTCTAGGAGAGTACACCGATAAACTCATCTTT. It is translated as CALGAHVPTRFRVLGEYTDKLIF.